Presented here are 10 T cell receptor beta chains from one specimen sequenced in a study of CD8 T cells in Susac syndrome. An input of about 0.5 to 1 ug of RNA was subjected to reverse transcription using random hexamers. One entry per CDR3 protein results from TCRdb running MiXCR on the immunoSEQ multiplex PCR reads. The sample lists around 23,000 distinct CDR3 sequences, just under 95% occurring once. The sequenced sample consisted of CD8+ T cells from PBMCs. Receptor source: a human donor with Susac syndrome.

For the CDR3, the DNA is TGTGCCAGCAGTCCCCTGACAAATTTGAACACTGAAGCTTTCTTT. Its translation: CASSPLTNLNTEAFF. The rearrangement joins TRBV28 to TRBJ1-1; no clear D. Deletions cut 5 bases from V and 0 bases from J, with 13 bases between. The CDR3 covers 15 residues. Germline V gives CDR1 MDHEN, CDR2 SYDVKM.

This clonotype was observed a few times. For the CDR3, the DNA is TGCGCCAGCAGCCAAGATCCCGGGGATTATGAGCAGTTCTTC. Its protein product is CASSQDPGDYEQFF. This chain uses TRBV4-1 with TRBJ2-1; D may be TRBD2 (5 bases). This CDR3 comprises 14 residues. V dropped 0 bases and J dropped 8 bases, with 11 bases sitting between them. The V gene's germline CDR1 is MGHRA and CDR2 YSYEKL.

V usage is TRBV6-5 and J usage is TRBJ2-2; D perhaps matches TRBD1 (6 bases). This CDR3 region has 16 residues. V lost 4 bases, J lost 6 bases, and 18 bases lay in between. CDR1 and CDR2 from the germline V gene are MNHEY and SVGAGI. The CDR3 nucleotides read TGTGCCAGCAGTTTGCCCAGGGGCGCGGTCCCCGGGGAGCTGTTTTTT. Protein: CASSLPRGAVPGELFF.

This rearrangement joins TRBV5-4 to TRBJ1-6; 9 bases match TRBD1. V trimming: 0 bases; J trimming: 10 bases; junction bases outside the gene matches: 5. The CDR3 is 15 residues long. Germline CDR1 reads SGHNT; CDR2 reads YYREEE (reference sequence). The CDR3 bases are TGTGCCAGCAGCTTGGGGGACAGGGAGTACTCACCCCTCCACTTT. Protein: CASSLGDREYSPLHF.

The rearrangement uses TRBV28 and TRBJ2-4, with TRBD1 matching 9 bases. The CDR3 spans 20 residues. Germline CDR1 MDHEN, CDR2 SYDVKM. Unmatched junction bases numbered 18, after V lost 3 bases and J lost 3 bases. In nucleotides, the CDR3 is TGTGCCAGCAGTTTCCTTGGGACAGGGATGGGGATATCGGGCAAAAACATTCAGTACTTC. It specifies CASSFLGTGMGISGKNIQYF.

V gene TRBV6-5 combines with J gene TRBJ2-7, with D perhaps being TRBD1 or TRBD2 (5 bases each). Trimming removed 0 bases at V and 3 bases at J, with 15 bases between. From germline, CDR1 is MNHEY and CDR2 SVGAGI. The CDR3 length is 16 residues. In DNA form, the CDR3 reads TGTGCCAGCAGTTACTCGGCGGGCATAAGGGGCTACGAGCAGTACTTC. This sequence encodes CASSYSAGIRGYEQYF.

This sequence joins TRBV19 and TRBJ1-4; no definite D call. This CDR3 spans 15 amino acids. Germline lookup yields CDR1 LNHDA and CDR2 SQIVND (reference sequence). The V end lost 2 bases, the J end lost 12 bases, and 19 bases lay between the germline ends. CDR3 in amino acids: CASSILPDDPVELFF. CDR3 nucleotides: TGTGCCAGTAGTATACTCCCGGACGACCCGGTTGAACTGTTTTTT.

The rearrangement links TRBV20-1 to TRBJ1-5, with D hard to call. V shed 6 bases and J shed 0 bases, with 12 bases lying between them. This CDR3 has 14 residues. CDR1 and CDR2 from the germline V gene are DFQATT and SNEGSKA (reference sequence). The CDR3, as DNA: TGCAGTGCCCAACAGTCTTATAGCAATCAGCCCCAGCATTTT. Residues: CSAQQSYSNQPQHF.

The rearrangement joins TRBV28 to TRBJ2-4; D unresolved. In germline, CDR1 is MDHEN, CDR2 SYDVKM. The CDR3 runs to 20 residues. V gave up 7 bases and J gave up 0 bases, with 28 bases separating them. This CDR3 is CASNLIAAVQKTLAKNIQYF. In DNA form, the CDR3 reads TGTGCCAGCAACCTCATCGCGGCAGTTCAGAAAACTTTAGCCAAAAACATTCAGTACTTC.

This clonotype was counted a few times. J is TRBJ2-1 and V is TRBV6-2 or TRBV6-3, with D possibly matching TRBD1 (7 bases). The ends were cut back, 5 bases at V and 2 bases at J, with 13 bases in the middle. This CDR3 is 15 amino acids long. CDR1 and CDR2 (germline): MNHEY, SVGEGT. The DNA of the CDR3 is TGTGCCAGCAGTGCCGCGGGACAGCCCTACAATGAGCAGTTCTTC. The encoded protein is CASSAAGQPYNEQFF.